Each of the 32 T cell receptor beta chains below was sequenced from the same sample in a study of CD8 T cells in Susac syndrome. Reverse transcription of roughly 0.5 to 1 ug RNA was carried out with random hexamers. TCRdb reprocessed the immunoSEQ multiplex PCR reads with MiXCR, giving one entry per CDR3 protein. The table has hundreds of thousands of distinct CDR3 sequences, roughly 85% seen once. Sequenced input: CD8+ T cells from PBMCs. These receptors were taken from a human donor with multiple sclerosis.

V and J are TRBV19 and TRBJ2-7; D is uncertain. The germline gives CDR1 LNHDA, CDR2 SQIVND (reference sequence). V gave up 2 bases and J gave up 0 bases, with 8 bases separating them. This CDR3 comprises 14 residues. The CDR3 spells CASSISGASYEQYF. CDR3 DNA: TGTGCCAGTAGTATATCCGGAGCCTCCTACGAGCAGTACTTC.

V is TRBV24-1 and J is TRBJ1-5; D possibly corresponds to TRBD1 (6 bases). With 4 bases removed from V and 6 bases from J, the gap between germline ends came to 9 bases. The germline V gene has CDR1 KGHDR and CDR2 SFDVKD. This CDR3 comprises 13 residues. The CDR3: CATSDRGGQPQHF. The CDR3 DNA sequence: TGTGCCACCAGTGACAGGGGAGGTCAGCCCCAGCATTTT.

The V and J genes are TRBV11-2 and TRBJ2-7; D is perhaps TRBD1 (5 bases). V was trimmed by 5 bases and J by 2 bases, leaving 13 bases between them. The CDR3 covers 14 residues. The V gene's germline CDR1 is SGHAT and CDR2 FQNNGV. CDR3 DNA: TGTGCCAGCAGCGGAATGAAGGACACCTACGAGCAGTACTTC. This codes for CASSGMKDTYEQYF.

This clonotype has just a few counts. This sequence joins TRBV6-5 and TRBJ2-7; TRBD2 agrees at 11 bases. CDR1 and CDR2 (germline): MNHEY, SVGAGI. The length of the CDR3 is 15 residues. V lost 6 bases and J lost 1; bases outside the gene matches: 5. CDR3 bases: TGTGCCAGCAGAAGGCTAGCGGGAGGTTCCTACGAGCAGTACTTC. Protein: CASRRLAGGSYEQYF.

This clonotype was counted a single time. V gene TRBV6-1 combines with J gene TRBJ1-2, with D possibly being TRBD1 (5 bases). This CDR3 contains 14 residues. V dropped 3 bases and J dropped 4 bases, with 12 bases sitting between them. Germline lookup yields CDR1 MNHNS and CDR2 SASEGT. The CDR3: CASSELGESYGYTF. In DNA, the CDR3 is TGTGCCAGCAGTGAGCTGGGGGAGTCCTATGGCTACACCTTC.

The CDR3 reads CASSIDLEGVQFF. The CDR3 nucleotides read TGTGCCAGTAGTATAGACCTAGAAGGCGTGCAGTTCTTC. The chain is built from TRBV19 and TRBJ2-1, with D unclear. V lost 0 bases to trimming and J lost 12 bases, with 12 bases between them. Germline values: CDR1 LNHDA, CDR2 SQIVND (reference sequence). The CDR3 extends over 13 amino acids.

The chain employs TRBV7-2 and TRBJ2-1, with D perhaps matching TRBD1 (6 bases). V was clipped by 0 bases and J by 3 bases, with 12 bases between them. The CDR3 runs to 16 residues. Germline assignment: CDR1 SGHTA and CDR2 FQGNSA. CDR3: CASSLADRLSYNEQFF. The CDR3 bases are TGTGCCAGCAGCTTAGCAGACAGGCTCAGCTACAATGAGCAGTTCTTC.

The genes are TRBV28 and TRBJ1-1; D gene ambiguous. Trimming took 5 bases from V and 0 from J, leaving 13 bases between them. Per the germline V gene, CDR1 is MDHEN and CDR2 is SYDVKM. This CDR3 has 15 amino acids. CDR3 sequence reads: CASSQWVTLNTEAFF. CDR3 coding DNA: TGTGCCAGCAGTCAATGGGTTACGCTGAACACTGAAGCTTTCTTT.

CDR3 DNA sequence: TGTGCCAGCAGTTACAACCCGCAGGGGCCCACAGATACGCAGTATTTT. Protein sequence: CASSYNPQGPTDTQYF. This sequence joins TRBV6-6 and TRBJ2-3, with D maybe TRBD1 (6 bases). Trimming left V 2 bases short and J 2 bases short, with 14 bases between. The CDR3 totals 16 residues. In germline, CDR1 is MNHNY, CDR2 SVGAGI (reference sequence).

The chain uses TRBV7-3 and TRBJ2-7, with a tentative D call TRBD2 (6 bases). V dropped 2 bases and J dropped 7 bases, with 12 bases sitting between them. In germline, CDR1 is SGHTA, CDR2 FQGTGA. There are 13 residues in the CDR3. The CDR3 spells CASSLVLAEEQYF. DNA for the CDR3: TGTGCCAGCAGCTTAGTACTAGCAGAAGAGCAGTACTTC. The full variable domain, completed using reference TRBV7-3 and TRBJ2-7, is GAGVSQTPSNKVTEKGKYVELRCDPISGHTALYWYRQSLGQGPEFLIYFQGTGAADDSGLPNDRFFAVRPEGSVSTLKIQRTERGDSAVYLCASSLVLAEEQYFGPGTRLTVT.

This clonotype was seen once. The V and J genes are TRBV6-2 or TRBV6-3 and TRBJ1-2; 7 bases are a match to TRBD1. Germline CDR1 reads MNHEY; CDR2 reads SVGEGT. The CDR3 covers 17 residues. V shed 7 bases, J shed 4 bases, and the junction held 18 bases outside the gene matches. As DNA, the CDR3 is TGTGCCAGCACTCCCCATCACCGACAGGGAGTAATCTATGGCTACACCTTC. This sequence encodes CASTPHHRQGVIYGYTF.

This clonotype occurred many times. V and J are TRBV18 and TRBJ2-5, with TRBD2 matching over 9 bases. Germline V gives CDR1 KGHSH, CDR2 LQKENI. The ends lost 3 bases at V and 5 bases at J; junction bases unmatched: 10. The CDR3 runs to 16 residues. CDR3 residues: CASSPYTSGRDETQYF. The CDR3 DNA follows: TGTGCCAGCTCACCTTATACTAGCGGGCGCGACGAGACCCAGTACTTC.

V usage is TRBV27 and J usage is TRBJ2-1; TRBD2 aligns across 8 bases. CDR1 and CDR2 from the germline V gene are MNHEY and SMNVEV (reference sequence). The junction had 9 bases not matched to a gene; V was cut back by 1 base and J by 7 bases. The CDR3 totals 16 residues. DNA for the CDR3: TGTGCCAGCAGTTTATTTAGCGGGACGTCTGTAAATGAGCAGTTCTTC. It is translated as CASSLFSGTSVNEQFF.

The genes are TRBV5-1 and TRBJ2-7; D is unresolved. V was shortened by 0 bases and J by 5 bases, with 18 bases between the two germline ends. The CDR3 runs 16 residues. The germline CDR1 and CDR2 sequences are SGHRS and YFSETQ. The CDR3 reads CASSLVGPGIIDEQYF. CDR3 DNA sequence: TGCGCCAGCAGCTTGGTTGGGCCCGGTATAATCGACGAGCAGTACTTC.

The CDR3 region has the DNA TGCAGTGCCCGCGGACTAGCGAGCACAGATACGCAGTATTTT. Amino acids: CSARGLASTDTQYF. This chain connects TRBV20-1 to TRBJ2-3; 9 bases match TRBD2. Per the germline V gene, CDR1 is DFQATT and CDR2 is SNEGSKA (reference sequence). The CDR3 extends over 14 amino acids. V dropped 6 bases and J dropped 0; count of bases not matched to a gene: 4.

This clonotype was recorded once. J is TRBJ2-1 and V is TRBV3-1; D unclear. Germline CDR1 and CDR2: LGHDT and YNNKEL (reference sequence). V was trimmed by 0 bases and J by 1 base, leaving 7 bases between them. CDR3 length equals 15 residues. CDR3: CASSQDEISYNEQFF. In DNA, the CDR3 is TGTGCCAGCAGCCAAGACGAAATATCCTACAATGAGCAGTTCTTC.

The chain carries TRBV19 and TRBJ1-1; possible D gene TRBD1, 6 bases. This CDR3 comprises 15 residues. V dropped 5 bases and J dropped 0 bases, with 13 bases sitting between them. Germline CDR1 reads LNHDA; CDR2 reads SQIVND (reference sequence). CDR3 coding DNA: TGTGCCAGTAGTTCAGGGGTCCTCATGAACACTGAAGCTTTCTTT. This translates into CASSSGVLMNTEAFF.

J is TRBJ2-3 and V is TRBV4-2; unclear D gene. Trimming took off 4 bases at V and 1 base at J, with 3 bases between the two ends. Germline assignment: CDR1 LGHNA and CDR2 YNFKEQ. There are 12 residues in the CDR3. The CDR3 protein is CASSPGTDTQYF. The CDR3 DNA follows: TGTGCCAGCAGCCCGGGCACAGATACGCAGTATTTT.

In this sample, this clonotype turned up a few times. The chain combines TRBV12-3 or TRBV12-4 with TRBJ2-7, with a tentative D call TRBD2 (6 bases). V lost 6 bases, J lost 4 bases, and 19 bases lay in between. This CDR3 is built from 15 residues. In nucleotides, the CDR3 is TGTGCCAGCAGAACCCGGGGGACCGCCGCTTACGAGCAGTACTTC. Translated: CASRTRGTAAYEQYF.

This clonotype was found once. The V call is TRBV29-1, the J call TRBJ2-2; 7 positions agree with TRBD2. Germline V gene lookup returns CDR1 SQVTM and CDR2 ANQGSEA. This CDR3 region has 14 residues. After removal of 4 bases from V and 0 bases from J, the junction contained 2 bases not matched to a gene. For the CDR3, the DNA is TGCAGCGTTGCGGGAGGCGCGAACACCGGGGAGCTGTTTTTT. It specifies CSVAGGANTGELFF.

This chain uses TRBV6-5 with TRBJ1-1; the D gene is possibly TRBD1 (5 bases). Germline assignment: CDR1 MNHEY and CDR2 SVGAGI. V lost 2 bases and J lost 5, with 12 bases in between. The CDR3 runs 14 residues. The DNA of the CDR3 is TGTGCCAGCAGTTACGTAAGGGGCAGGACTGAAGCTTTCTTT. Translation: CASSYVRGRTEAFF.

The sample holds one count of this clonotype. This chain connects TRBV27 to TRBJ2-2; D not resolved. Between the trimmed V and J ends, which lost 0 bases and 4 bases, there was a span of 6 bases. This CDR3 is 14 amino acids long. Germline-derived CDR1 and CDR2 are MNHEY and SMNVEV (reference sequence). Here the CDR3 DNA reads TGTGCCAGCAGTTTATCGCTCTTCACCGGGGAGCTGTTTTTT. Its translation: CASSLSLFTGELFF.

The CDR3 here is CASSLSGTMYGYTF. The DNA of the CDR3 is TGTGCCAGCAGTTTATCCGGGACTATGTATGGCTACACCTTC. The genes are TRBV27 and TRBJ1-2; possible D gene TRBD1, 5 bases. Germline V gene data show CDR1 as MNHEY and CDR2 as SMNVEV (reference sequence). The V end lost 0 bases, the J end lost 5 bases, and 10 bases lay between the germline ends. The length of the CDR3 is 14 residues.

This clonotype was seen a single time. V is TRBV29-1 and J is TRBJ2-1; 8 bases are shared with TRBD1. With V trimmed by 7 bases and J by 6 bases, 5 bases remained unmatched. The CDR3 has 12 residues. Per the germline V gene, CDR1 is SQVTM and CDR2 is ANQGSEA. CDR3 region: CSDADRGNEQFF. The CDR3 DNA is TGCAGCGATGCAGACAGGGGCAATGAGCAGTTCTTC.

The chain employs TRBV4-3 and TRBJ2-1; 9 bases line up with TRBD2. Germline assignment: CDR1 LGHNA and CDR2 YSLEER. V shed 3 bases, J shed 7 bases, and the junction held 16 bases outside the gene matches. CDR3 length: 18 residues. CDR3 nucleotides: TGCGCCAGCAGCCAGGAGCTCCCCGGTGTAGCGGGAGTTAATGAGCAGTTCTTC. Residues: CASSQELPGVAGVNEQFF.

This clonotype was recorded a few times. The J gene is TRBJ1-1, the V gene TRBV28; D remains unclear. The CDR3 runs 12 residues. CDR1 MDHEN and CDR2 SYDVKM come from the germline V gene. Trimming shortened V by 3 bases and J by 6 bases, and 8 bases separated the two germline ends. The DNA for the CDR3 is TGTGCCAGCAGTTTGGGCGGCCCTGAAGCTTTCTTT. This translates into CASSLGGPEAFF.

This clonotype has more than one count but fewer than ten. The rearrangement uses TRBV7-8 and TRBJ2-7; D perhaps matches TRBD1 (6 bases). CDR1 SGHVS and CDR2 FQNEAQ come from the germline V gene. The germline V and J ends were trimmed by 1 base and 0 bases, with 16 bases remaining between them. The CDR3 spans 17 residues. This CDR3 is CASSLDYRATVSYEQYF. The CDR3 DNA reads as TGTGCCAGCAGCTTAGATTACAGGGCTACCGTCTCCTACGAGCAGTACTTC.

The chain recombines TRBV4-3 with TRBJ2-2; D remains unclear. Germline loops: CDR1 LGHNA, CDR2 YSLEER. The CDR3 sequence is 16 residues long. Trimming cost V 0 bases and J 4 bases, with 12 bases left between them. The CDR3 DNA reads as TGCGCCAGCAGCCAAGATTGGAGTTCCCCCACCGGGGAGCTGTTTTTT. The encoded protein is CASSQDWSSPTGELFF.

The CDR3 loop is CASSDREGSNTEAFF. The CDR3, as DNA: TGTGCCAGCAGCGACCGAGAGGGGTCGAACACTGAAGCTTTCTTT. The V and J genes are TRBV5-4 and TRBJ1-1; D may be TRBD1 (5 bases). This CDR3 has 15 residues. The germline V gene has CDR1 SGHNT and CDR2 YYREEE (reference sequence). The V and J ends lost 4 bases and 1 base respectively, with 14 bases between them.

The J gene is TRBJ1-2, the V gene TRBV6-1; D ambiguous. The CDR3 covers 13 residues. Germline V gives CDR1 MNHNS, CDR2 SASEGT. V dropped 2 bases and J dropped 5 bases, with 9 bases sitting between them. In nucleotides, the CDR3 is TGTGCCAGCAGTGAAACGGGATTATATGGCTACACCTTC. This sequence encodes CASSETGLYGYTF.

The CDR3 is CASLGPDPEAFF. CDR3 nucleotide sequence: TGTGCCAGCCTAGGGCCGGACCCTGAAGCTTTCTTT. The V and J genes are TRBV19 and TRBJ1-1; D unclear. CDR1 is LNHDA and CDR2 is SQIVND in the germline V gene (reference sequence). V lost 9 bases to trimming and J lost 6 bases, with 14 bases between them. The CDR3 runs 12 residues.

This rearrangement joins TRBV5-5 to TRBJ2-1, with 7 positions matching TRBD2. CDR3 size: 14 residues. Germline loops: CDR1 SGHKS, CDR2 YYEKEE (reference sequence). The J segment lost 1 base and the V segment lost 7 bases, leaving 5 bases of the junction unmatched. The DNA for the CDR3 is TGTGCCAGCTTGAGCGGGGTATCCTACAATGAGCAGTTCTTC. Protein sequence: CASLSGVSYNEQFF.